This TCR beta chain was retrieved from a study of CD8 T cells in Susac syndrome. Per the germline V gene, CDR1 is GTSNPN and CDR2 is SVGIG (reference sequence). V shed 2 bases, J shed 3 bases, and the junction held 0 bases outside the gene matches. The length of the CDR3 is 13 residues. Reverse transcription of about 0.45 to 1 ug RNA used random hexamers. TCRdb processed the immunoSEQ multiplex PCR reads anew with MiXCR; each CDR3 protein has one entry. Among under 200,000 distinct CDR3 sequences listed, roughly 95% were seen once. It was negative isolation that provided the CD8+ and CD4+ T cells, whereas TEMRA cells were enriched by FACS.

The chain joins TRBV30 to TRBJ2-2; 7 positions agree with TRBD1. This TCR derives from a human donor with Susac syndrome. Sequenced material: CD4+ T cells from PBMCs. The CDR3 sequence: CAWSTGDTGELFF. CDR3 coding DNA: TGTGCCTGGAGTACAGGGGACACCGGGGAGCTGTTTTTT.